This section outlines one T cell receptor beta chain sequence together with its context. What it binds is unknown. The source of the sample is a study of cytomegalovirus exposure and HLA in healthy donors. Overall study context: The same platform was used for the roughly 120 validation repertoires and the roughly 720 first-cohort repertoires, a later analysis reported. The study's findings and limits: For cytomegalovirus status, the classifier reportedly gave diagnoses with high specificity and sensitivity.

Sequencing used immunoSEQ multiplex PCR; TCRdb keeps in-frame clones, though not all of them. The sample lists about 57,000 clones, 70% to 90% occurring once. With 4 bases removed from V and 3 bases from J, the gap between germline ends came to 17 bases. The CDR3 consists of 16 residues. Germline CDR1 SGDLS, CDR2 YYNGEE. This receptor was identified in a woman between 18 and 29 years old in good health and CMV-seronegative. The chain joins TRBV9 to TRBJ2-4, with no clear D. Material: PBMCs. The CDR3 nucleotides are TGTGCCAGCAGCCTTAGTCGAACCCCTGGCAAAAACATTCAGTACTTC. Translating it yields CASSLSRTPGKNIQYF. Supplemented by reference TRBV9 and TRBJ2-4, the full variable domain reads DSGVTQTPKHLITATGQRVTLRCSPRSGDLSVYWYQQSLDQGLQFLIQYYNGEERAKGNILERFSAQQFPDLHSELNLSSLELGDSALYFCASSLSRTPGKNIQYFGAGTRLSVL.